Included here is one T cell receptor beta chain sequence, with context. Antigen unknown. TCRdb processed the reads anew with MiXCR; each CDR3 protein has one entry. The repertoire holds about 920,000 distinct CDR3 sequences, with around 30% as singletons. The data belong to a study of T cell repertoires in cytomegalovirus infection. Germline V lookup: CDR1 SEHNR, CDR2 FQNEAQ (reference sequence). This CDR3 region has 14 residues. V was cut by 1 base and J by 7 bases, with 11 bases left in between. Study-wide results and caveats: Identification of carriers of CMV plus the relevant HLA was performed using cumulative public TCR beta family frequency.

This sequence was found in a human donor in good health (CMV status not recorded). Some clones in this sample may be carry-over from other donors' samples. The sequencing used cultured CD8+ T cells from PBMCs, collected from culture after CMV antigen stimulation. This chain connects TRBV7-9 to TRBJ1-5; D ambiguous. CDR3 nucleotide sequence: TGTGCCAGCAGCTTAGAACCCGGGTTCCAGCCCCAGCATTTT. Translation gives CASSLEPGFQPQHF.